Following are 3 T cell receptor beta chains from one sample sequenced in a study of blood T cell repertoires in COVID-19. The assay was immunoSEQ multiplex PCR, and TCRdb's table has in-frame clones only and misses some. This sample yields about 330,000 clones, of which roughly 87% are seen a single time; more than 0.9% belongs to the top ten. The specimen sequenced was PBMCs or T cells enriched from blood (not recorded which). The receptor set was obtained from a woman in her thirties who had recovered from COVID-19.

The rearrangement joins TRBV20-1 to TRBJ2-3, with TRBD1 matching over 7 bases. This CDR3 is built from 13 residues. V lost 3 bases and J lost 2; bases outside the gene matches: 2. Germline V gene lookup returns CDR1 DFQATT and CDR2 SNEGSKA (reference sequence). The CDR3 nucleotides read TGCAGTGCTAGTGGACAGGCCACAGATACGCAGTATTTT. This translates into CSASGQATDTQYF.

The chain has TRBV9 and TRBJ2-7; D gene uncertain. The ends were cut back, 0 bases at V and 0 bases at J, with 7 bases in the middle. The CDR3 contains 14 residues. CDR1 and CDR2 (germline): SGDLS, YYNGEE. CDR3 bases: TGTGCCAGCAGCGTAGAGCCCTTCTCCTACGAGCAGTACTTC. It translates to CASSVEPFSYEQYF. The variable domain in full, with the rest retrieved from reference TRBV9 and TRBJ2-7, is DSGVTQTPKHLITATGQRVTLRCSPRSGDLSVYWYQQSLDQGLQFLIQYYNGEERAKGNILERFSAQQFPDLHSELNLSSLELGDSALYFCASSVEPFSYEQYFGPGTRLTVT.

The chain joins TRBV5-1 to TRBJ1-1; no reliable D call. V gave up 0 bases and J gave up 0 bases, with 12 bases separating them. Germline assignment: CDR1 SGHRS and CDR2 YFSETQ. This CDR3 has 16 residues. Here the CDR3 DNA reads TGCGCCAGCAGCTTGGGTCAGGAACCCATGAACACTGAAGCTTTCTTT. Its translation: CASSLGQEPMNTEAFF.